The source of this TCR beta chain is a study of molecular identifiers for immune sequencing clone quantification. Libraries of bulk TCR were made by previously described methods (with listed TCR primers). Using its own MiXCR run on the PCR reads, TCRdb lists one record per CDR3 protein. Seen here are under 600,000 distinct CDR3 sequences, 20% to 25% observed once, and the top ten hold around 0.84%. Sorted cells numbering 20,000 to 1,000,000, with 10%, 30% or 50% RNA, yielded the naive CD8 libraries. Overall study findings and caveats: Researchers reportedly could pick up spiked Jurkat TCR RNA from one cell mixed into one million naive cells.

This clonotype was detected ten times or more. Its target is not known. V lost 6 bases, J lost 4 bases, and 8 bases lay in between. The CDR3 contains 12 residues. The V gene's germline CDR1 is SEHNR and CDR2 FQNEAQ (reference sequence). The receptor was derived from a human donor in good health. Some libraries in this study had Jurkat cell RNA spiked in. The chain couples TRBV7-9 to TRBJ2-3; D not resolved. The sequenced sample was naive CD8+ T cells from blood, with Jurkat cell RNA spiked in. The sample's subset: FACS-sorted CD8+CD4-CCR7+CD45RA+ naive T cells. DNA of the CDR3: TGTGCCAGCAGAACCCCCGCAGATACGCAGTATTTT. Its translation: CASRTPADTQYF.